The present T cell receptor beta chain was sequenced within a study of CD8 T cells in ankylosing spondylitis. The J segment lost 3 bases and the V segment lost 6 bases, leaving 8 bases of the junction unmatched. Germline V gives CDR1 ENHRY, CDR2 SYGVKD. The CDR3 spans 15 residues. TCRdb re-called the 5' RACE reads through MiXCR, storing one row per CDR3 protein. This sample yields 250,000 or so distinct CDR3 sequences, of which 24% are seen a single time; about 0.6% belongs to the top ten. Notes on this clonotype: Its antigen is as yet unknown.

Overall study findings and caveats: Blood of patients with ankylosing spondylitis appeared to be characterized by a TCR beta motif of several highly homologous variants. The authors reported significant enrichment of disease-linked clones in matched ankylosing spondylitis synovial fluid.

The receptor comes from a male donor with ankylosing spondylitis or in good health (not recorded which). The chain joins TRBV10-3 to TRBJ2-3, with 8 bases fitting TRBD2. Sample: blood, either unsorted or a sorted T cell fraction (not recorded which). The CDR3 is CAIRGSGGWTDTQYF. The CDR3 region has the DNA TGTGCCATCAGGGGAAGCGGGGGCTGGACAGATACGCAGTATTTT.